Below are 2 T cell receptor beta chains sequenced from a single sample in a study of low-dose radiotherapy and immunotherapy resistance in tumors. With TRAV- and TRBV-specific primers, first-strand cDNA was made, covering the alpha and beta chains. A constant-region primer paired with the V-primer adapter amplified TCRs over approximately 18 PCR cycles. TCRdb re-analysed the reads in MiXCR, keeping a single row per CDR3 protein. The sample contains 13,000 to 15,000 distinct CDR3 sequences, about 77% of which appear only once. These receptors all come from a human donor with advanced metastatic prostate, ovarian, gallbladder or colorectal cancer (not recorded which). This table probably holds off-target reads from a library built for another chain.

The gene calls are TRBV20-1 and TRBJ2-5; no clear D gene. The V and J ends lost 5 bases and 5 bases respectively, with 12 bases between them. This CDR3 contains 12 residues. From germline, CDR1 is DFQATT and CDR2 SNEGSKA (reference sequence). The CDR3: CSALESRETQYF. The CDR3 nucleotides are TGCAGTGCTCTGGAGTCCCGGGAGACCCAGTACTTC.

This clonotype showed up just a few times. CDR3 coding DNA: TGTGCCAGCAGTGAAGGGACAGAAGTCTACGAGCAGTACTTC. Translated: CASSEGTEVYEQYF. The V and J genes are TRBV2 and TRBJ2-7; TRBD1 is a possible D gene (6 bases). The germline gives CDR1 SNHLY, CDR2 FYNNEI. The CDR3 has 14 residues. The ends were cut back, 1 base at V and 3 bases at J, with 10 bases in the middle.